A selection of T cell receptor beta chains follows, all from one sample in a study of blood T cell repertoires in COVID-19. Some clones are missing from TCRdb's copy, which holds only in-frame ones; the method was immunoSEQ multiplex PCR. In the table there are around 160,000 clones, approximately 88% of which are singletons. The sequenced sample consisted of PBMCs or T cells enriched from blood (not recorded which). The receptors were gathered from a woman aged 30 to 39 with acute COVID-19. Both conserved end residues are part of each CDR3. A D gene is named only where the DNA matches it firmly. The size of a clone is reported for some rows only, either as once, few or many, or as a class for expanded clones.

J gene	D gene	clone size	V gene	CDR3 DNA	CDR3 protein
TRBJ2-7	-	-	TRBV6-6	TGTGCCAGCACGCGACAGGCGCAGACCTACGAGCAGTACTTC	CASTRQAQTYEQYF
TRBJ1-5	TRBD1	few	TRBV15	TGTGCCACCAGCAGGGCCGGGACAGGGGCCAATCAGCCCCAGCATTTT	CATSRAGTGANQPQHF
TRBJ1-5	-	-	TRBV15	TGTGCCACCAGCAGAGATGAGGGCAGGTACTTTAATCAGCCCCAGCATTTT	CATSRDEGRYFNQPQHF
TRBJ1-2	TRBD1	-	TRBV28	TGTGCCAGCGGGACAGCTAACTATGGCTACACCTTC	CASGTANYGYTF
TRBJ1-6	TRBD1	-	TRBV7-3	TGTGCCAGCAGCTTAACCCGACAGGGGGCGAGATCACCCCTCCACTTT	CASSLTRQGARSPLHF
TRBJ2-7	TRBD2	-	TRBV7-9	TGTGCCAGCAGCTCACGACTCCAACTAGCGGGATATTTAAAGGACGAGCAGTACTTC	CASSSRLQLAGYLKDEQYF
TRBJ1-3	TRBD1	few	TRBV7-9	TGTGCCAGCAGCTTAGCGGGACAGGGTGGAAACACCATATATTTT	CASSLAGQGGNTIYF
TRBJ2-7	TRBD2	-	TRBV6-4	TGTGCCAGCAGTGACCCAAACAGACTAGCGGGAGGGCAGGAGCAGTACTTC	CASSDPNRLAGGQEQYF
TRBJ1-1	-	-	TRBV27	TGTGCCAGCAGTCCCCGGGGGGGTTGGGAAGCTTTCTTT	CASSPRGGWEAFF
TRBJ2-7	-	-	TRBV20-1	TGCAGCCCTCTCGGTAACTACGAGCAGTACTTC	CSPLGNYEQYF
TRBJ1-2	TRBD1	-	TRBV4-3	TGCGCCAGCAGCCCGGGGACAGGGGGCGAGCCCTATGGCTACACCTTC	CASSPGTGGEPYGYTF
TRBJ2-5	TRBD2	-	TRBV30	TGTGCTTGGGGGGGACTAGCGAAAAAAGAGACCCAGTACTTC	CAWGGLAKKETQYF
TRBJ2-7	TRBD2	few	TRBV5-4	TGTGCCAGCAGCGTCGGGACTACCACCTACGAGCAGTACTTC	CASSVGTTTYEQYF
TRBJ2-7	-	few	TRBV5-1	TGCGCCAGCAGCCTGGGGGGCCGATATGAGCAGTACTTC	CASSLGGRYEQYF
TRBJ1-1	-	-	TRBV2	TGTGCCAGCAGTGAGGGGGGGCGGTACACTGAAGCTTTCTTT	CASSEGGRYTEAFF
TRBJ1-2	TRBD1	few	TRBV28	TGTGCCAGCAGTTTGCAGGGGGTCTATGGCTACACCTTC	CASSLQGVYGYTF
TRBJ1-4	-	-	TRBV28	TGTGCCAGCAGTTTGGCAGGGCCGGGTGAAAAACTGTTTTTT	CASSLAGPGEKLFF
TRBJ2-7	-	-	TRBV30	TGTGCCTGGAGTCCTCTTCGGACTGCCCCCTCCTACGAGCAGTACTTC	CAWSPLRTAPSYEQYF
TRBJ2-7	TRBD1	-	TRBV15	TGTGCCACCAGCTCCCGGGACAGATCCTACGAGCAGTACTTC	CATSSRDRSYEQYF
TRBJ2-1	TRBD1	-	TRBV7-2	TGTGCCAGCAGCTTATGGGACAGCAATGAGCAGTTCTTC	CASSLWDSNEQFF
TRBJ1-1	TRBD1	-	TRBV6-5	TGTGCCAGCAGTTCATGGGACAGGGAGGGAGAAGCTTTCTTT	CASSSWDREGEAFF
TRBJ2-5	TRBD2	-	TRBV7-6	TGTGCCAGCAGCTTAGTAGGACTAGTGGGAGAGACCCAGTACTTC	CASSLVGLVGETQYF
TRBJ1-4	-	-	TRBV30	TGTGCCTGGAGTGTAGGGGGGGCGTGGGAAAAACTGTTTTTT	CAWSVGGAWEKLFF
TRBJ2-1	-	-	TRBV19	TGTGCCAGTAGTCCGGAGGGCTGGTACAATGAGCAGTTCTTC	CASSPEGWYNEQFF
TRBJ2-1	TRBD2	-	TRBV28	TGTGCCAGCAGTTTGTCTAGCGGGAGATTCCACAATGAGCAGTTCTTC	CASSLSSGRFHNEQFF
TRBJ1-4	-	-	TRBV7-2	TGTGCCAGCAGGGCCCAGGGGTTACGTGGTGAAAAACTGTTTTTT	CASRAQGLRGEKLFF
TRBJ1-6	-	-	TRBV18	TGTGCCAGCTCACTGGGCGTACCCTCCTATAATTCACCCCTCCACTTT	CASSLGVPSYNSPLHF
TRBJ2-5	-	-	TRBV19	TGTGCCAGTAGGCCCCCCAGGGAAGAGACCCAGTACTTC	CASRPPREETQYF
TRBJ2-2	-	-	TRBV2	TGTGCCAGCAGTGGTCAGGGTACCGGGGAGCTGTTTTTT	CASSGQGTGELFF
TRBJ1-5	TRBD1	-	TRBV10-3	TGTGCCATCAGTGATAGTCCGGGACAGGGGAATCAGCCCCAGCATTTT	CAISDSPGQGNQPQHF
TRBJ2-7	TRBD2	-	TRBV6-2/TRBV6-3	TGTGCCAGCAGCCAAGGAACTAGCGGGATCCCCTACGAGCAGTACTTC	CASSQGTSGIPYEQYF
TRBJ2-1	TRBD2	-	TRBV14	TGTGCCAGCAGCCACAGATTTAGCGGGAGGGCCCAAAATGAGCAGTTCTTC	CASSHRFSGRAQNEQFF
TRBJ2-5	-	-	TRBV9	TGTGCCAGCAGCGTCCAAACAGGAATTCAAGAGACCCAGTACTTC	CASSVQTGIQETQYF
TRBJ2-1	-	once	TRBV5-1	TGCGCCAGCAGCTTGAGCGGAAGCTCCTACAATGAGCAGTTCTTC	CASSLSGSSYNEQFF
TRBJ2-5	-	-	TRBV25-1	TGTGCCAGCAGTGAATTAGGCCCAGGTAGCCAGTACTTC	CASSELGPGSQYF
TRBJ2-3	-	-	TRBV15	TGTGCCACCAGCCTTGGAGAACCGAGCACAGATACGCAGTATTTT	CATSLGEPSTDTQYF
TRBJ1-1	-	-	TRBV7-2	TGTGCCAGCAGCTTCCCAGGGTTTCCTCCCGGTTTT	CASSFPGFPPGF
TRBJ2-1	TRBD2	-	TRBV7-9	TGTGCCAGCAGCTTATACCTAGCGGGGACCTACAATGAGCAGTTCTTC	CASSLYLAGTYNEQFF
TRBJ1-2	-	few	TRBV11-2	TGTGCCAGCAGCTCCTCTAACTATGGCTACACCTTC	CASSSSNYGYTF
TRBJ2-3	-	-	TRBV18	TGTGCCAGCTCACCAAGTAACAGGGTGGCGACAGATACGCAGTATTTT	CASSPSNRVATDTQYF
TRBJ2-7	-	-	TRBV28	TGTGCCAGCACCCCCGGGGGACCAAGCTCCTACGAGCAGTACTTC	CASTPGGPSSYEQYF
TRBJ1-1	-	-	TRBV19	TGTGCCAGTAGTACGGCCCCCACAGGGTTAGGCACTGAAGCTTTCTTT	CASSTAPTGLGTEAFF
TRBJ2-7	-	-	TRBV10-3	TGTGCCGCCGGGTCTAGAAACGAGCAGTACTTC	CAAGSRNEQYF
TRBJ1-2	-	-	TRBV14	TGTGCCAGCAGCCAAGTTTACGGGGAAGGGAATGGCTACACCTTC	CASSQVYGEGNGYTF
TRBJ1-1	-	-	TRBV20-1	TGCAGTGCTAGTAGGGGCCCTATGAACACTGAAGCTTTCTTT	CSASRGPMNTEAFF
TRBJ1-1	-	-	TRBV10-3	TGTGCCATCAGTGAGGGGGTCGGGGGGTGGACTGAAGCTTTCTTT	CAISEGVGGWTEAFF
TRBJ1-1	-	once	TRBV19	TGTGCCACCTCGACAATACCGGACATGAACACTGAAGCTTTCTTT	CATSTIPDMNTEAFF
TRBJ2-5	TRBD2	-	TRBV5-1	TGCGCCAGCAGCTCTCTGGAATCCGGGACTAGCGGGAGACGGACCCAGTACTTC	CASSSLESGTSGRRTQYF
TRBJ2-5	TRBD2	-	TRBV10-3	TGTGCCATCAGTGAGGGAGGGCGGGAGTCGGGAGAGACCCAGTACTTC	CAISEGGRESGETQYF
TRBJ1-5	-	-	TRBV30	TGTGCCTGGAGTTCTCGACAGGCACCCCAGCATTTT	CAWSSRQAPQHF